Below are 25 T cell receptor beta chains sequenced from a single sample in a study of T cells after yellow fever vaccination. TCRdb used MiXCR to reprocess the 5' RACE reads, holding one entry per CDR3 protein. The data contain over 300,000 distinct CDR3 sequences, over 4% of them singletons. The material sequenced was PBMCs, taken 5 days after the yellow fever booster vaccination. The source of these receptors is a man aged 18 to 35 who received the YFV17D yellow fever vaccine.

In its sample, this clonotype was seen a few times. V is TRBV4-1 and J is TRBJ1-1, with D uncertain. CDR1 and CDR2 (germline): MGHRA, YSYEKL. There are 15 residues in the CDR3. Trimming shortened V by 0 bases and J by 1 base, and 9 bases separated the two germline ends. The CDR3 sequence is CASSQDSLTNTEAFF. The CDR3 DNA reads TGCGCCAGCAGCCAAGATAGCCTGACGAACACTGAAGCTTTCTTT.

Worth noting for this clonotype: The junction departs from germline at one end; a sequencing error may be responsible. The V and J genes are TRBV6-5 and TRBJ2-2; either TRBD1 or TRBD2 may fit D (5 bases each). The CDR3 consists of 13 residues. CDR1 MNHEY and CDR2 SVGAGI come from the germline V gene. CDR3 amino acids: CASRGTVTGALFF. The CDR3 DNA reads as TGTGCCAGCAGGGGGACGGTCACCGGGGCGCTGTTTTTT.

This clonotype has at least ten counts. J is TRBJ2-2 and V is TRBV5-4; 10 bases are shared with TRBD2. Germline V gives CDR1 SGHNT, CDR2 YYREEE (reference sequence). The CDR3 covers 16 residues. V lost 5 bases to trimming and J lost 3 bases; unmatched junction nucleotides: 7. The CDR3 nucleotides are TGTGCCAGCAGGACCCTAGCGGGGGCCTACACCGGGGAGCTGTTTTTT. Translated, it gives CASRTLAGAYTGELFF.

V usage is TRBV30 and J usage is TRBJ1-3, with D perhaps TRBD1 (5 bases). The CDR3 has 14 residues. Germline V gene lookup returns CDR1 GTSNPN and CDR2 SVGIG (reference sequence). The ends were cut back, 2 bases at V and 0 bases at J, with 8 bases in the middle. DNA for the CDR3: TGTGCCTGGAGTCCGGGGACCTCTGGAAACACCATATATTTT. It codes for CAWSPGTSGNTIYF.

This sequence joins TRBV21-1 and TRBJ1-6; the table's D gene call, TRBD1, was not cross checked with the DNA. TRBV21-1 is labeled a pseudogene. The CDR3 loop spans 17 amino acids. Here the CDR3 reads CASSKPKHQTDSSPLHF. The CDR3 nucleotides read TGTGCCAGCAGCAAACCTAAACATCAGACAGATTCATCACCCCTCCACTTT.

The V and J genes are TRBV5-4 and TRBJ1-1, with 8 bases fitting TRBD1. Germline V gene lookup returns CDR1 SGHNT and CDR2 YYREEE (reference sequence). This CDR3 is 15 amino acids long. V was pared by 7 bases and J by 0 bases, with 8 bases of the junction left unmatched. This CDR3 reads CASATGATMNTEAFF. CDR3 DNA: TGTGCCAGCGCGACAGGGGCCACTATGAACACTGAAGCTTTCTTT.

J is TRBJ1-1 and V is TRBV20-1; D possibly corresponds to TRBD1 (5 bases). CDR1 and CDR2 (germline): DFQATT, SNEGSKA (reference sequence). This CDR3 is 12 amino acids long. V was clipped by 7 bases and J by 1 base, with 10 bases between them. The CDR3 sequence is CSGGTRNTEAFF. For the CDR3, the DNA is TGCAGTGGGGGCACCAGGAACACTGAAGCTTTCTTT.

A few counts support this clonotype. This chain joins TRBV7-2 and TRBJ1-2; D not resolved. Germline CDR1 is SGHTA and CDR2 is FQGNSA. The V gene lost 3 bases and the J gene lost 2 bases, with 10 bases spanning the gap. The CDR3 has 14 amino acids. The CDR3 loop is CASSFSFGNYGYTF. The CDR3 DNA reads as TGTGCCAGCAGCTTTAGCTTCGGGAACTATGGCTACACCTTC.

This clonotype showed up just a few times. This chain links TRBV5-1 with TRBJ1-5; D remains unclear. CDR3 size: 15 residues. Trimming removed 1 base from V and 1 base from J, with 9 bases in between. Germline V lookup: CDR1 SGHRS, CDR2 YFSETQ. CDR3 coding DNA: TGCGCCAGCAGCTTGTTGGATCCCAGCAATCAGCCCCAGCATTTT. Translating gives CASSLLDPSNQPQHF.

Only a few counts were recorded for this clonotype. The chain is built from TRBV4-2 and TRBJ1-1; tentatively, D is TRBD1 (6 bases). V gave up 4 bases and J gave up 5 bases, with 17 bases separating them. The CDR3 runs to 15 residues. In germline, CDR1 is LGHNA, CDR2 YNFKEQ. The CDR3 is CASSRGGALGTEAFF. Here the CDR3 DNA reads TGTGCCAGCAGCCGGGGGGGGGCCTTGGGAACTGAAGCTTTCTTT.

This clonotype has a handful of counts. This chain links TRBV20-1 with TRBJ1-1; 7 bases line up with TRBD1. This CDR3 has 14 amino acids. The J segment lost 3 bases and the V segment lost 6 bases, leaving 10 bases of the junction unmatched. Germline CDR1 and CDR2: DFQATT and SNEGSKA (reference sequence). The DNA for the CDR3 is TGCAGTGCCTTCCCTGCAGGGGGATACACTGAAGCTTTCTTT. This translates into CSAFPAGGYTEAFF.

The CDR3 here is CASSLVPGGWSNQPQHF. Written as DNA, the CDR3 is TGTGCCAGCAGTTTGGTACCAGGGGGATGGAGCAATCAGCCCCAGCATTTT. This sequence joins TRBV28 and TRBJ1-5; 7 bases agree with TRBD1. The CDR3 contains 17 residues. The germline V gene has CDR1 MDHEN and CDR2 SYDVKM. V shed 3 bases, J shed 1 base, and the junction held 9 bases outside the gene matches.

The table lists this clonotype with a few counts. The chain joins TRBV5-1 to TRBJ2-2, with D possibly TRBD1 on 6 matching bases. This CDR3 has 15 residues. From germline, CDR1 is SGHRS and CDR2 YFSETQ. V lost 1 base, J lost 4 bases, and 11 bases lay in between. The CDR3 DNA follows: TGCGCCAGCAGCTTGCCCAGGGGAGTCACCGGGGAGCTGTTTTTT. Protein product: CASSLPRGVTGELFF.

This clonotype has a count of ten or more. The chain has TRBV4-3 and TRBJ2-4, with D possibly matching TRBD1 (5 bases). The V gene lost 0 bases and the J gene lost 0 bases, with 9 bases spanning the gap. CDR3 length: 16 residues. Per germline, CDR1 LGHNA and CDR2 YSLEER. The DNA of the CDR3 is TGCGCCAGCAGCCAAGATCCTAGGGGAGCCAAAAACATTCAGTACTTC. Amino acids: CASSQDPRGAKNIQYF.

Many counts were recorded for this clonotype. The chain uses TRBV9 and TRBJ2-7; tentative D call: TRBD1 (6 bases). CDR1 and CDR2 from the germline V gene are SGDLS and YYNGEE. V lost 0 bases and J lost 2, with 12 bases in between. The CDR3 runs 15 residues. CDR3 in amino acids: CASSVGVRGPYEQYF. The CDR3 nucleotides are TGTGCCAGCAGCGTAGGAGTCAGGGGACCCTACGAGCAGTACTTC.

This clonotype was recorded at least ten times. The gene calls are TRBV6-1 and TRBJ1-6; tentative D call: TRBD1 (5 bases). This CDR3 comprises 14 residues. V was trimmed by 1 base and J by 10 bases, leaving 11 bases between them. Germline V gene data show CDR1 as MNHNS and CDR2 as SASEGT. In DNA, the CDR3 is TGTGCCAGCAGTGAAGAGGGGTTGAGATCACCCCTCCACTTT. Translated: CASSEEGLRSPLHF.

This chain connects TRBV6-5 to TRBJ2-1, with TRBD1 matching over 8 bases. Losses at the gene ends were 10 bases for V and 6 bases for J; bases not matched to a gene: 5. The germline V gene encodes CDR1 MNHEY and CDR2 SVGAGI. This CDR3 is 12 amino acids long. CDR3 DNA: TGTGCCACAGGACAGGGCTTCAATGAGCAGTTCTTC. Protein product: CATGQGFNEQFF.

This clonotype was counted many times. The V and J genes are TRBV11-2 and TRBJ2-1, with 10 bases matching TRBD2. The CDR3 runs to 16 residues. Germline trimming cut 3 bases from V and 6 bases from J; bases unmatched to any gene: 8. Germline V gives CDR1 SGHAT, CDR2 FQNNGV. In DNA, the CDR3 is TGTGCCAGCAGCTTTCCTCTAGCGGGGGTACGCAATGAGCAGTTCTTC. Protein: CASSFPLAGVRNEQFF.

The table lists this clonotype with a few counts. This sequence joins TRBV7-3 and TRBJ2-1; 8 bases agree with TRBD2. The CDR3 covers 16 residues. With V trimmed by 0 bases and J by 5 bases, 6 bases remained unmatched. Germline CDR1 reads SGHTA; CDR2 reads FQGTGA. CDR3 residues: CASSLTGRGGHNEQFF. The CDR3 coding sequence is TGTGCCAGCAGCTTAACGGGCCGGGGGGGCCACAATGAGCAGTTCTTC.

This chain joins TRBV4-3 and TRBJ2-5, with D possibly being TRBD1 or TRBD2 (5 bases each). CDR1 and CDR2 from the germline V gene are LGHNA and YSLEER. V was cut by 0 bases and J by 7 bases, with 12 bases left in between. This CDR3 has 14 residues. The CDR3 DNA sequence: TGCGCCAGCAGCCAAGAGGGGACCAGGCGGACCCAGTACTTC. Translation: CASSQEGTRRTQYF.

This clonotype was seen a handful of times. The chain links TRBV4-3 to TRBJ1-4; D call uncertain. Germline values: CDR1 LGHNA, CDR2 YSLEER. V was cut by 6 bases and J by 6 bases, with 14 bases left in between. CDR3 length: 14 residues. The CDR3 spells CASSPRPGDEKLFF. DNA for the CDR3: TGCGCCAGCAGTCCCCGGCCGGGTGATGAAAAACTGTTTTTT.

The V call is TRBV6-1, the J call TRBJ1-1; D remains ambiguous. In germline, CDR1 is MNHNS, CDR2 SASEGT. Trimming removed 0 bases from V and 4 bases from J, with 15 bases in between. The CDR3 sequence is 16 residues long. CDR3 nucleotide sequence: TGTGCCAGCAGTGAAGCCATAGGCCGGCAGGCCACTGAAGCTTTCTTT. Residues: CASSEAIGRQATEAFF.

There are many counts of this clonotype. The gene calls are TRBV4-2 and TRBJ2-3; 9 bases align to TRBD2. There are 18 residues in the CDR3. CDR1 LGHNA and CDR2 YNFKEQ come from the germline V gene. V lost 1 base to trimming and J lost 2 bases; unmatched junction nucleotides: 10. CDR3 DNA: TGTGCCAGCAGCCAAGTTATCGCTAGCGGGGCGGACACAGATACGCAGTATTTT. Amino acids: CASSQVIASGADTDTQYF.

This clonotype was observed a handful of times. The chain links TRBV11-1 to TRBJ2-4, with TRBD1 identical over 7 bases. CDR1 and CDR2 from the germline V gene are SGHAT and FQDESV (reference sequence). CDR3 length: 16 residues. V shed 5 bases, J shed 2 bases, and the junction held 9 bases outside the gene matches. The CDR3 sequence is CASSARNRGPKNIQYF. The DNA for the CDR3 is TGTGCCAGCAGCGCGCGCAACAGGGGCCCCAAAAACATTCAGTACTTC.

This clonotype occurred many times. This chain links TRBV6-5 with TRBJ1-1; 9 bases line up with TRBD1. The CDR3 spans 16 residues. The germline V gene encodes CDR1 MNHEY and CDR2 SVGAGI. The V gene end was trimmed by 5 bases and the J gene end by 4 bases; junction bases not matched to a gene: 11. The chain's CDR3 is CASSKQGAPFTTEAFF. The CDR3 DNA reads TGTGCCAGCAGTAAACAGGGGGCGCCTTTCACCACTGAAGCTTTCTTT.